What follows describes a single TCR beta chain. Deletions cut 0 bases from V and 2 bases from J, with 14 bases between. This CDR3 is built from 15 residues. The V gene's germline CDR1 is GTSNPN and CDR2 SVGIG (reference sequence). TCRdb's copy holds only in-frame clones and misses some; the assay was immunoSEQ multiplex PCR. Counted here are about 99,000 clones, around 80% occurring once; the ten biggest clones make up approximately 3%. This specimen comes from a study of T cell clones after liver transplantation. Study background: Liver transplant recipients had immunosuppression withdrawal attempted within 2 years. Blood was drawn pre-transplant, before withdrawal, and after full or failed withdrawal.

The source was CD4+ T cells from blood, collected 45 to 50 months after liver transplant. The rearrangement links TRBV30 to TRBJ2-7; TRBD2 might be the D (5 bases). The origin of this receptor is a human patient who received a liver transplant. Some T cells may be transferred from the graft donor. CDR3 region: CAWSVLGAGTYEQYF. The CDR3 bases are TGTGCCTGGAGTGTACTAGGTGCAGGAACCTACGAGCAGTACTTC.